The clone carrying this T cell receptor beta chain was observed a handful of times. As yet, its antigen is unknown. Every donor was a healthy Caucasian. Trimming at V came to 2 bases and at J to 4 bases, leaving 4 bases not matched to a gene. The CDR3 extends over 13 amino acids. Germline V CDR1 and CDR2: DFQATT, SNEGSKA (reference sequence). These data come from a study of identical twins. The study's findings and limits: Sequences that were out-of-frame, alpha and twin-shared displayed an excess of low generation probability. Reduced insertions were recorded for abundant cord blood beta clonotypes, with no such pattern in memory repertoires.

Unique molecular identifiers were present on the cDNA, which also gained a universal primer site by template switching. TCRdb re-called the 5' RACE reads through MiXCR, storing one row per CDR3 protein. This sample has fewer than 500,000 distinct CDR3 sequences; roughly 13% occur once, and the top ten carry around 0.98%. In addition, the sample was reused for a study of yellow fever vaccine responses in identical twins.

This sequence joins TRBV20-1 and TRBJ2-7, with TRBD2 matching over 8 bases. Sample: CD4+ T cells sorted from blood. The clonotype originates from a woman aged 18 to 35 in good health. CDR3 in DNA: TGCAGTGCTAGAAAGACTAGCGTTTACGAGCAGTACTTC. It encodes CSARKTSVYEQYF.